A single sample gave rise to the 28 T cell receptor beta chains below, sequenced in a study of blood T cells in healthy people across ages. Using a J-beta primer mix together with a sample-barcoded 5' primer, a second PCR was run for roughly 6 to 11 cycles. TCRdb passed the 5' RACE reads through MiXCR, listing each CDR3 protein once. The sample consists of about 1.4 million distinct CDR3 sequences, around 59% of them appearing once. Sequencing input: blood. The receptors here all came from a man in his late teens or twenties in good health.

This clonotype was seen many times. Mismatch with germline at one junction end may stem from a read error. This chain uses TRBV5-1 with TRBJ2-7, with TRBD1 matching 7 bases. The CDR3 covers 14 residues. Per germline, CDR1 SGHRS and CDR2 YFSETQ. CDR3 DNA sequence: TGTGCCAGCAGTTTGGACAGGAGCTCCTACGAGCAGTACTTC. This sequence encodes CASSLDRSSYEQYF.

This clonotype has a single count. The genes are TRBV27 and TRBJ2-7; maybe TRBD1 (5 bases). Trimming left V 6 bases short and J 2 bases short, with 14 bases between. The germline CDR1 and CDR2 sequences are MNHEY and SMNVEV (reference sequence). CDR3 length: 14 residues. This CDR3 is CASRLQVGAYEQYF. The CDR3, as DNA: TGTGCCAGCAGACTACAGGTCGGCGCCTACGAGCAGTACTTC.

This rearrangement joins TRBV4-1 to TRBJ2-7; tentatively, D is TRBD1 (5 bases). CDR3 size: 16 residues. V dropped 0 bases and J dropped 3 bases, with 15 bases sitting between them. The germline CDR1 and CDR2 sequences are MGHRA and YSYEKL. This CDR3 is CASSQDVSQGSYEQYF. DNA of the CDR3: TGCGCCAGCAGCCAAGATGTCAGCCAGGGTAGCTACGAGCAGTACTTC.

This chain uses TRBV3-1 with TRBJ2-5; D is undetermined. The CDR3 covers 13 residues. Germline assignment: CDR1 LGHDT and CDR2 YNNKEL (reference sequence). V lost 3 bases and J lost 2, with 7 bases in between. The chain's CDR3 is CASSQTGQETQYF. The CDR3, as DNA: TGTGCCAGCAGCCAGACTGGGCAAGAGACCCAGTACTTC.

This chain joins TRBV12-3 or TRBV12-4 and TRBJ2-2, with D hard to call. The CDR3 contains 15 residues. With 3 bases removed from V and 1 base from J, the gap between germline ends came to 9 bases. CDR3 nucleotide sequence: TGTGCCAGCAGTTTCCTAGGCTTGAACACCGGGGAGCTGTTTTTT. It is translated as CASSFLGLNTGELFF.

The chain is built from TRBV5-1 and TRBJ2-7; 10 nucleotides agree with TRBD2. Trimming removed 4 bases from V and 6 bases from J; junction bases left unmatched: 13. This CDR3 contains 16 residues. Germline CDR1 is SGHRS and CDR2 is YFSETQ. The CDR3 region is CASSQGLALLGAEQYF. As DNA, the CDR3 is TGCGCCAGCAGCCAGGGACTAGCGTTACTTGGGGCCGAGCAGTACTTC. The full variable domain, with the rest looked up from reference TRBV5-1 and TRBJ2-7, is KAGVTQTPRYLIKTRGQQVTLSCSPISGHRSVSWYQQTPGQGLQFLFEYFSETQRNKGNFPGRFSGRQFSNSRSEMNVSTLELGDSALYLCASSQGLALLGAEQYFGPGTRLTVT.

V gene TRBV9 combines with J gene TRBJ1-2; D might be TRBD1 (5 bases). Germline V CDR1 and CDR2: SGDLS, YYNGEE. This CDR3 spans 16 amino acids. Trimming cost V 2 bases and J 4 bases, with 18 bases left between them. The CDR3 DNA reads TGTGCCAGCAGCGTCTATGACAGAACAAATACCTATGGCTACACCTTC. It is translated as CASSVYDRTNTYGYTF. The full variable domain, completed using reference TRBV9 and TRBJ1-2, is DSGVTQTPKHLITATGQRVTLRCSPRSGDLSVYWYQQSLDQGLQFLIQYYNGEERAKGNILERFSAQQFPDLHSELNLSSLELGDSALYFCASSVYDRTNTYGYTFGSGTRLTVV.

The CDR3 reads CASSLDRGRNTIYF. The CDR3 DNA follows: TGTGCCAGCAGCCTAGACAGGGGACGAAACACCATATATTTT. V gene TRBV7-2 combines with J gene TRBJ1-3, with 8 bases fitting TRBD1. This CDR3 comprises 14 residues. From germline, CDR1 is SGHTA and CDR2 FQGNSA. After removal of 5 bases from V and 5 bases from J, the junction contained 5 bases not matched to a gene.

The genes are TRBV27 and TRBJ2-1; 8 bases are shared with TRBD2. The J segment lost 9 bases and the V segment lost 4 bases, leaving 11 bases of the junction unmatched. The CDR3 spans 15 residues. The germline CDR1 and CDR2 sequences are MNHEY and SMNVEV (reference sequence). The CDR3 here is CASSSTGGPRAEQFF. The DNA of the CDR3 is TGTGCCAGCAGTTCAACGGGGGGGCCTCGTGCTGAGCAGTTCTTC.

In nucleotides, the CDR3 is TGTGCCAGCAGGCCGCCGACTAGCGGGGGAGACGAGCAGTACTTC. Its translation: CASRPPTSGGDEQYF. The gene calls are TRBV25-1 and TRBJ2-5; 12 bases agree with TRBD2. The last part of the DNA fits TRBJ2-7 better; the J call may be wrong. Germline lookup yields CDR1 MGHDK and CDR2 SYGVNS. The CDR3 covers 15 residues.

The CDR3 sequence is CSARDETEAFF. The CDR3 bases are TGCAGTGCTAGAGATGAGACTGAAGCTTTCTTT. This chain connects TRBV20-1 to TRBJ1-1, with D unresolved. Between the trimmed V and J ends, which lost 0 bases and 5 bases, there was a span of 4 bases. There are 11 residues in the CDR3. The germline gives CDR1 DFQATT, CDR2 SNEGSKA (reference sequence).

The chain has TRBV4-1 and TRBJ2-7, with D tentatively TRBD1 (6 bases). The CDR3 spans 15 residues. In germline, CDR1 is MGHRA, CDR2 YSYEKL. V lost 2 bases and J 3 bases, leaving 14 bases between the germline ends. The CDR3 sequence is CASSQFLGQNYEQYF. The CDR3 DNA follows: TGCGCCAGCAGCCAATTTCTCGGACAGAACTACGAGCAGTACTTC.

This clonotype appeared a few times. The CDR3 region has the DNA TGTGCCAGCAGTTATACGGGGACAGGGTTGGACATTCAGTACTTC. Encoded protein: CASSYTGTGLDIQYF. The chain employs TRBV6-2 or TRBV6-3 and TRBJ2-4; 9 nucleotides agree with TRBD1. J was trimmed by 8 bases and V by 3 bases; bases with no gene match: 8. The CDR3 consists of 15 residues. The germline CDR1 and CDR2 sequences are MNHEY and SVGEGT.

This clonotype appeared a few times. The chain carries TRBV29-1 and TRBJ1-2, with 11 positions matching TRBD1. Germline trimming cut 7 bases from V and 7 bases from J; bases unmatched to any gene: 8. The germline CDR1 and CDR2 sequences are SQVTM and ANQGSEA. The CDR3 covers 13 residues. CDR3 sequence (DNA): TGCAGCGGCCGGGACAGGGGGTCCAGTGGCTACACCTTC. It encodes CSGRDRGSSGYTF.

The chain couples TRBV29-1 to TRBJ2-7, with D tentatively TRBD1 (6 bases). Per the germline V gene, CDR1 is SQVTM and CDR2 is ANQGSEA. CDR3 size: 14 residues. Trimming left V 6 bases short and J 3 bases short, with 18 bases between. Here the CDR3 DNA reads TGCAGCGTGGAAAGGGACGAGGGGGACTACGAGCAGTACTTC. Its protein is CSVERDEGDYEQYF.

The J gene is TRBJ2-3, the V gene TRBV5-5, with a tentative D call TRBD2 (5 bases). Trimming removed 1 base from V and 2 bases from J, with 11 bases in between. Per germline, CDR1 SGHKS and CDR2 YYEKEE (reference sequence). CDR3 length: 15 amino acids. The CDR3 bases are TGTGCCAGCAGCTTGCCTATCCGGGACACAGATACGCAGTATTTT. Amino acids: CASSLPIRDTDTQYF.

This clonotype was observed a few times. This chain links TRBV5-1 with TRBJ2-5; 7 bases map to TRBD2. This CDR3 spans 15 amino acids. Per germline, CDR1 SGHRS and CDR2 YFSETQ. J gave up 4 bases and V 2 bases, and 8 bases lay outside the gene matches. CDR3 region: CASSFRAGDGETQYF. CDR3 bases: TGCGCCAGCAGCTTCAGGGCGGGAGATGGAGAGACCCAGTACTTC. The variable domain in full, completed from reference TRBV5-1 and TRBJ2-5, reads KAGVTQTPRYLIKTRGQQVTLSCSPISGHRSVSWYQQTPGQGLQFLFEYFSETQRNKGNFPGRFSGRQFSNSRSEMNVSTLELGDSALYLCASSFRAGDGETQYFGPGTRLLVL.

This clonotype was picked up many times. The V and J genes are TRBV28 and TRBJ2-7; D remains unclear. Trimming pared 4 bases from V and 1 base from J, leaving 11 bases between. The germline V gene encodes CDR1 MDHEN and CDR2 SYDVKM. The length of the CDR3 is 14 residues. CDR3 protein: CASSSVLFSYEQYF. Here the CDR3 DNA reads TGTGCCAGCAGTTCGGTGTTGTTTTCCTACGAGCAGTACTTC. Together with reference TRBV28 and TRBJ2-7, the CDR3 gives the full variable domain: DVKVTQSSRYLVKRTGEKVFLECVQDMDHENMFWYRQDPGLGLRLIYFSYDVKMKEKGDIPEGYSVSREKKERFSLILESASTNQTSMYLCASSSVLFSYEQYFGPGTRLTVT.

The J gene is TRBJ2-1, the V gene TRBV11-2; D gene uncertain. CDR3 size: 15 residues. Germline V gene sequence: CDR1 SGHAT, CDR2 FQNNGV. V lost 4 bases and J lost 6, with 16 bases in between. The CDR3 nucleotides read TGTGCCAGCAGCTCCCGGGCCCGCAGGATCAATGAGCAGTTCTTC. Translation: CASSSRARRINEQFF.

The chain joins TRBV29-1 to TRBJ2-7; D gene ambiguous. The CDR3 is 10 residues long. Looked up from germline, CDR1 is SQVTM and CDR2 is ANQGSEA. V lost 4 bases and J 6 bases, leaving 7 bases between the germline ends. CDR3 amino acids: CSVVLSEQYF. As DNA, the CDR3 is TGCAGCGTTGTCTTGAGCGAGCAGTACTTC.

The CDR3 DNA is TGCAGTGCTACCCCAGGGAGGGATACGGCTTTCTTT. It encodes CSATPGRDTAFF. V and J are TRBV20-1 and TRBJ1-1, with D tentatively TRBD1 (5 bases). V gave up 4 bases and J gave up 11 bases, with 17 bases separating them. Per germline, CDR1 DFQATT and CDR2 SNEGSKA (reference sequence). CDR3 length: 12 residues.

This chain connects TRBV4-2 to TRBJ2-7, with TRBD2 matching over 8 bases. Germline CDR1 and CDR2: LGHNA and YNFKEQ. The CDR3 totals 16 residues. The V gene end was trimmed by 1 base and the J gene end by 2 bases; junction bases not matched to a gene: 7. Here the CDR3 DNA reads TGTGCCAGCAGCCAAGTCGGGCTAGCGGGCACCTACGAGCAGTACTTC. Its translation: CASSQVGLAGTYEQYF.

The rearrangement links TRBV15 to TRBJ2-1; D is uncertain. This CDR3 contains 15 residues. Germline V gene lookup returns CDR1 LNHNV and CDR2 YYDKDF (reference sequence). V was cut by 1 base and J by 0 bases, with 7 bases left in between. This CDR3 reads CATSRGADSYNEQFF. The DNA of the CDR3 is TGTGCCACCAGCAGAGGGGCAGACTCCTACAATGAGCAGTTCTTC.

This clonotype was counted once. This CDR3 is CASSYSNSRTFNEQFF. The CDR3 DNA follows: TGTGCCAGCAGTTACTCGAACTCTCGGACCTTCAATGAGCAGTTCTTC. The chain recombines TRBV6-6 with TRBJ2-1, with D unresolved. Germline assignment: CDR1 MNHNY and CDR2 SVGAGI (reference sequence). The CDR3 is 16 residues long. With 0 bases removed from V and 6 bases from J, the gap between germline ends came to 15 bases.

V gene TRBV20-1 combines with J gene TRBJ2-1, with 7 bases fitting TRBD2. This CDR3 has 14 amino acids. The V gene end was trimmed by 5 bases and the J gene end by 1 base; junction bases not matched to a gene: 5. CDR1 is DFQATT, CDR2 SNEGSKA, per germline (reference sequence). The CDR3 sequence: CSACPGGSYNEQFF. CDR3 in DNA: TGCAGTGCTTGCCCGGGAGGATCCTACAATGAGCAGTTCTTC.

V and J are TRBV20-1 and TRBJ1-5; 7 bases map to TRBD1. The CDR3 loop spans 13 amino acids. V trimming: 3 bases; J trimming: 3 bases; junction bases outside the gene matches: 2. Germline V CDR1 and CDR2: DFQATT, SNEGSKA (reference sequence). The CDR3 spells CSARGTVNQPQHF. In DNA form, the CDR3 reads TGCAGTGCTAGGGGGACAGTCAATCAGCCCCAGCATTTT.

J is TRBJ2-2 and V is TRBV7-6, with D perhaps given as TRBD1 or TRBD2 (5 bases each). Trimming took 5 bases from V and 2 from J, leaving 15 bases between them. Germline CDR1 reads SGHVS; CDR2 reads FNYEAQ. The CDR3 extends over 16 amino acids. The CDR3 loop reads CASSPSGTVNTGELFF. The CDR3 nucleotides read TGTGCCAGCAGCCCATCCGGGACGGTAAACACCGGGGAGCTGTTTTTT.

This clonotype was picked up a small number of times. This chain connects TRBV20-1 to TRBJ2-1; 12 bases are shared with TRBD2. Losses at the gene ends were 3 bases for V and 12 bases for J; bases not matched to a gene: 9. Germline values: CDR1 DFQATT, CDR2 SNEGSKA (reference sequence). The CDR3 extends over 14 amino acids. The CDR3 DNA reads as TGCAGTGCTAGCCGGCTAGCGGGAGGGCTGGGGCAGTTCTTC. Amino acid sequence: CSASRLAGGLGQFF.